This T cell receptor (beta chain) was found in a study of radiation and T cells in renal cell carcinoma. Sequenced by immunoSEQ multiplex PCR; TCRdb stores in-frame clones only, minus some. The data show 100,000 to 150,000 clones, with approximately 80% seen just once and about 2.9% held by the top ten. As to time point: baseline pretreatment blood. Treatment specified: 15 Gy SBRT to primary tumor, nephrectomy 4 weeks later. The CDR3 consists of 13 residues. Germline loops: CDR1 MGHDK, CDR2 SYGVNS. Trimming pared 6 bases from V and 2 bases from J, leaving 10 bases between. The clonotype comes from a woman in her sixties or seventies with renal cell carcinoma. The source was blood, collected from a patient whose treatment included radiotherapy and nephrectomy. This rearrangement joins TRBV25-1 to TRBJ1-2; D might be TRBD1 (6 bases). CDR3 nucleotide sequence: TGTGCCAGCAGCCGGGACACAAACTATGGCTACACCTTC. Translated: CASSRDTNYGYTF.